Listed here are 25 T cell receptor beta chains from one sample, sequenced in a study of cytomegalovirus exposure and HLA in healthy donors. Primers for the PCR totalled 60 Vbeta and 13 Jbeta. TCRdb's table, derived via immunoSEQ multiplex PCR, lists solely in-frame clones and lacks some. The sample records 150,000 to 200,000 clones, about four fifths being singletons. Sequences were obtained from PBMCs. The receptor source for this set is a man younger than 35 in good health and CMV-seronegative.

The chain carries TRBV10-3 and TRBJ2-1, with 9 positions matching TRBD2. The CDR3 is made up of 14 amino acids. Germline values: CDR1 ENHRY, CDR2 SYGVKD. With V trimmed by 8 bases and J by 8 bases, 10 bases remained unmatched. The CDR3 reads CAIRERVAGDEQFF. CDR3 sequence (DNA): TGTGCCATCCGAGAAAGAGTAGCGGGGGATGAGCAGTTCTTC.

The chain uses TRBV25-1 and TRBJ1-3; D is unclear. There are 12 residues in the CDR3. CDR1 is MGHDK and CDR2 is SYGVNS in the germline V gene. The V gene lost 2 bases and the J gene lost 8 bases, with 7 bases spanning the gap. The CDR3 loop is CASSEPGDTIYF. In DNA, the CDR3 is TGTGCCAGCAGTGAACCGGGAGACACCATATATTTT.

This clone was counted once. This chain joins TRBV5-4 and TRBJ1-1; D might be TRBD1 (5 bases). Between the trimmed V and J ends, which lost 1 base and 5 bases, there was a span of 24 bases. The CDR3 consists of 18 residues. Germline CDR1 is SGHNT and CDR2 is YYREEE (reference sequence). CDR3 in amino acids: CASSLSPGAPTGGTEAFF. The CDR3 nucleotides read TGTGCCAGCAGCTTGAGTCCCGGGGCCCCAACCGGGGGTACTGAAGCTTTCTTT.

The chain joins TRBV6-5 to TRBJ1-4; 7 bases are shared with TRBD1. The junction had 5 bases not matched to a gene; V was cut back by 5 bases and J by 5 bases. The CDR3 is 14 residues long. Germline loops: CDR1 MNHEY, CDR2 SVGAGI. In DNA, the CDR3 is TGTGCCAGCAGTGGGTCCAGGGGGAATGAAAAACTGTTTTTT. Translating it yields CASSGSRGNEKLFF.

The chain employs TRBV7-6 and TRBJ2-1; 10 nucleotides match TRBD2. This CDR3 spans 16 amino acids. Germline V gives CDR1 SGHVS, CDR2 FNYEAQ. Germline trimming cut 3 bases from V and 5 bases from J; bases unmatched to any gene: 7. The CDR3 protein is CASSFQAGGPDNEQFF. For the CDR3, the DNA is TGTGCCAGCAGCTTCCAAGCGGGAGGGCCCGACAATGAGCAGTTCTTC.

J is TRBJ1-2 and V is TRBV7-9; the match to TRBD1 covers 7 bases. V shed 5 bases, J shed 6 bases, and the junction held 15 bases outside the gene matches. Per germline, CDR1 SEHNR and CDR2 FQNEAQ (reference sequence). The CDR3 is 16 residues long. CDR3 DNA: TGTGCCAGCAGCCACGACGGGACAGCCCCTAGAAATGGCTACACCTTC. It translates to CASSHDGTAPRNGYTF. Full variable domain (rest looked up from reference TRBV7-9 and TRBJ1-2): DTGVSQNPRHKITKRGQNVTFRCDPISEHNRLYWYRQTLGQGPEFLTYFQNEAQLEKSRLLSDRFSAERPKGSFSTLEIQRTEQGDSAMYLCASSHDGTAPRNGYTFGSGTRLTVV.

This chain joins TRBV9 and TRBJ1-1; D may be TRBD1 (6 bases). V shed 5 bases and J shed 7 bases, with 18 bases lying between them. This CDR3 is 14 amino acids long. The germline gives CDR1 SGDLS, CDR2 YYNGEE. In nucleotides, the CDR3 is TGTGCCAGCAGTTTAGGGGGGGGGCAATATGAAGCTTTCTTT. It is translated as CASSLGGGQYEAFF.

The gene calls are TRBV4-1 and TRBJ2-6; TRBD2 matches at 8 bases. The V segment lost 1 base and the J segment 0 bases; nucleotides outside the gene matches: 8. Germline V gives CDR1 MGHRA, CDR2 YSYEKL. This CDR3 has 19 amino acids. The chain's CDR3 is CASSQARGGKFSGANVLTF. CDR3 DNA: TGCGCCAGCAGCCAAGCCCGGGGGGGGAAGTTCTCTGGGGCCAACGTCCTGACTTTC.

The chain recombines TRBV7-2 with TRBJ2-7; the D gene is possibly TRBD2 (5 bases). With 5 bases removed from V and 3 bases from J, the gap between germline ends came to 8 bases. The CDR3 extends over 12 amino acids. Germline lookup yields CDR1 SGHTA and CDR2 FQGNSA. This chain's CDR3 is CASSRTGYEQYF. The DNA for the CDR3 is TGTGCCAGCAGCAGGACTGGCTACGAGCAGTACTTC.

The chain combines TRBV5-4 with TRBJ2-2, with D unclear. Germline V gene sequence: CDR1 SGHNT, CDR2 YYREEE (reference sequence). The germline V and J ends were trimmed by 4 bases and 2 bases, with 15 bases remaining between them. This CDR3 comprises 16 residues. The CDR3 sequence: CASSPTTQINTGELFF. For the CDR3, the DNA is TGTGCCAGCAGCCCAACCACACAGATTAACACCGGGGAGCTGTTTTTT.

The CDR3 DNA follows: TGTGCCATCAGCGGGGGACTAGCGGACAATGAGCAGTTCTTC. This translates into CAISGGLADNEQFF. The rearrangement links TRBV10-3 to TRBJ2-1; 11 nucleotides align to TRBD2. The length of the CDR3 is 14 residues. Unmatched junction bases numbered 3, after V lost 6 bases and J lost 5 bases. In germline, CDR1 is ENHRY, CDR2 SYGVKD.

This CDR3 is CASSRGPDQPQHF. CDR3 bases: TGTGCCAGCAGCCGCGGTCCAGATCAGCCCCAGCATTTT. The V call is TRBV7-2, the J call TRBJ1-5, with D unclear. CDR1 is SGHTA and CDR2 is FQGNSA in the germline V gene. Deletions cut 5 bases from V and 5 bases from J, with 10 bases between. The CDR3 is 13 residues long.

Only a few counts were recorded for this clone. In nucleotides, the CDR3 is TGCGCCAGCAGCGGGGGGGCGGGTGCAACTAATGAAAAACTGTTTTTT. Translated: CASSGGAGATNEKLFF. V usage is TRBV5-1 and J usage is TRBJ1-4, with D possibly being TRBD1 (6 bases). V lost 4 bases and J lost 0, with 13 bases in between. Germline CDR1 reads SGHRS; CDR2 reads YFSETQ. The CDR3 is made up of 16 amino acids.

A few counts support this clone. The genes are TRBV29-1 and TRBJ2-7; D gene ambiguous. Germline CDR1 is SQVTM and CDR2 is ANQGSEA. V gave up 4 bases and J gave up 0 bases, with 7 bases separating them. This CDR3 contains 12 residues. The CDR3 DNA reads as TGCAGCGTTGTCCAGAACTCCTACGAGCAGTACTTC. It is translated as CSVVQNSYEQYF.

In DNA form, the CDR3 reads TGCGCCAGCAGCTCCGTAGAATTCCACGAGCAGTACTTC. Its protein is CASSSVEFHEQYF. The rearrangement links TRBV5-1 to TRBJ2-7; D is undetermined. Germline V lookup: CDR1 SGHRS, CDR2 YFSETQ. Trimming left V 3 bases short and J 5 bases short, with 12 bases between. CDR3 length equals 13 residues.

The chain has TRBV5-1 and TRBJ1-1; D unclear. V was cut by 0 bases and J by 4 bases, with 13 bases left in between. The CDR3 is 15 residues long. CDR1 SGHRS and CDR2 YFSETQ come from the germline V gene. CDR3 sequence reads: CASSLVAGSGTEAFF. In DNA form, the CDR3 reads TGCGCCAGCAGCTTGGTGGCGGGCTCGGGCACTGAAGCTTTCTTT.

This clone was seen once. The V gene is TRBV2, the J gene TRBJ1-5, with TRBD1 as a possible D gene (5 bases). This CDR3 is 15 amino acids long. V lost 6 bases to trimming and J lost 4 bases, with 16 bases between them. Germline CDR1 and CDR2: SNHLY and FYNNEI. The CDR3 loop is CASSLQGIVNQPQHF. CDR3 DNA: TGTGCCAGCAGCCTCCAGGGCATAGTAAATCAGCCCCAGCATTTT.

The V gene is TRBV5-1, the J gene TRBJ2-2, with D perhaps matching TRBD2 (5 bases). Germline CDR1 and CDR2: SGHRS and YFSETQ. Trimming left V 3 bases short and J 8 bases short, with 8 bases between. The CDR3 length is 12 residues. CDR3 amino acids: CASSYRRGELFF. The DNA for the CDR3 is TGCGCCAGCAGCTACCGGAGGGGGGAGCTGTTTTTT.

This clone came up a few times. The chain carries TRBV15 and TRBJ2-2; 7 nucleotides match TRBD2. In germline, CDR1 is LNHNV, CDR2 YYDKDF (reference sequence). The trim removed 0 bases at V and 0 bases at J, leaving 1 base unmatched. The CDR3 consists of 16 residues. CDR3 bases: TGTGCCACCAGCAGAGATGGACTAGCGAACACCGGGGAGCTGTTTTTT. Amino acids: CATSRDGLANTGELFF. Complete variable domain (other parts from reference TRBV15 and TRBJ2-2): DAMVIQNPRYQVTQFGKPVTLSCSQTLNHNVMYWYQQKSSQAPKLLFHYYDKDFNNEADTPDNFQSRRPNTSFCFLDIRSPGLGDTAMYLCATSRDGLANTGELFFGEGSRLTVL.

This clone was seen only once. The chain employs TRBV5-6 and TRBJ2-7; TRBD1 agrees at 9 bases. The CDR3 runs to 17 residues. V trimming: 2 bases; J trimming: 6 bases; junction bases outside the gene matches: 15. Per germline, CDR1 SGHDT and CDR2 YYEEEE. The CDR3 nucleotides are TGTGCCAGCAGCTTCATCCTACACAGGGGGCGCTCACTCGAGCAGTACTTC. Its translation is CASSFILHRGRSLEQYF.

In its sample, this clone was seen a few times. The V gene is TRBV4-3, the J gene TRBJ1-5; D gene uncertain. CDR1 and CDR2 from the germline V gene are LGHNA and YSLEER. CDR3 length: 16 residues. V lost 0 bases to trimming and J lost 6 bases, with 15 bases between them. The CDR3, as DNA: TGCGCCAGCAGCCAAGATCACACCGGGTCAAGTCAGCCCCAGCATTTT. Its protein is CASSQDHTGSSQPQHF.

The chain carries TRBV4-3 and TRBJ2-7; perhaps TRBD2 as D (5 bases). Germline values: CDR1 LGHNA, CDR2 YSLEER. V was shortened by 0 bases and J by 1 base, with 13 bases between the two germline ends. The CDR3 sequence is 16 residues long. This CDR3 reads CASSQDTGLISYEQYF. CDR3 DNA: TGCGCCAGCAGCCAAGATACGGGGTTAATTTCCTACGAGCAGTACTTC.

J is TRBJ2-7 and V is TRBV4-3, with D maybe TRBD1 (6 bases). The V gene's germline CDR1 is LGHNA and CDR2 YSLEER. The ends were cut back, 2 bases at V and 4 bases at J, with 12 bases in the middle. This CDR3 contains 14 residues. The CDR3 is CASSQYTGRYEQYF. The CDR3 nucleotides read TGCGCCAGCAGCCAATATACAGGGCGTTACGAGCAGTACTTC.

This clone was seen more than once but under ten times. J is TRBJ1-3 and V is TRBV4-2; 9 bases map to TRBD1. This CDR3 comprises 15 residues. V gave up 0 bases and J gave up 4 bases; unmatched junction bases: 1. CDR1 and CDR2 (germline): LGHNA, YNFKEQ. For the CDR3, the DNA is TGTGCCAGCAGCCAAGAACAGGGGGCCGGAAACACCATATATTTT. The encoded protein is CASSQEQGAGNTIYF.

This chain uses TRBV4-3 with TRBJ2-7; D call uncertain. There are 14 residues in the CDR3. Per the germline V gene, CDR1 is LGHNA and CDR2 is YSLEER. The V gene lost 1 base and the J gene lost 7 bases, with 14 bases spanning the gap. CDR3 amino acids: CASSQGIQNWEQYF. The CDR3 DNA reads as TGCGCCAGCAGCCAAGGAATCCAGAATTGGGAGCAGTACTTC.